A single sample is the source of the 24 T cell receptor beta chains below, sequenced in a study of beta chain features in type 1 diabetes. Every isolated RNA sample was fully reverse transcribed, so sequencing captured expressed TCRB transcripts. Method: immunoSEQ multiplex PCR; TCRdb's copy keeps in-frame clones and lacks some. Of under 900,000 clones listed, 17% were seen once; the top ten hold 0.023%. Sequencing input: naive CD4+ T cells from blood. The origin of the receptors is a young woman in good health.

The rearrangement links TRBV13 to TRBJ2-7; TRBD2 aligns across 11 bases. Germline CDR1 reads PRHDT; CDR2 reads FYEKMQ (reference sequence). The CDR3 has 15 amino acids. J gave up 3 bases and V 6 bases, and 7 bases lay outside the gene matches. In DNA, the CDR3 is TGTGCCAGCAGACTAGCGGGAGAGTCGGGCTACGAGCAGTACTTC. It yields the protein CASRLAGESGYEQYF.

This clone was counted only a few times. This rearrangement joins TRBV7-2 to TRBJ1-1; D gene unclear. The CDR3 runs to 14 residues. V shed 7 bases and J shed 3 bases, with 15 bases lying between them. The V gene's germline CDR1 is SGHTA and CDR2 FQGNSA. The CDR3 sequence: CASIPGLGYTEAFF. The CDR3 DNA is TGTGCCAGCATTCCAGGTCTCGGATACACTGAAGCTTTCTTT.

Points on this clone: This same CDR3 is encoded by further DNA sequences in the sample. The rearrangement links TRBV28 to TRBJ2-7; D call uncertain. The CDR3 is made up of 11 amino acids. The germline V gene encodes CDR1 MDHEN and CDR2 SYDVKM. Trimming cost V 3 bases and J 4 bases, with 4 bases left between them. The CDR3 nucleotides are TGTGCCAGCAGTTTTTTGTACGAGCAGTACTTC. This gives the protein CASSFLYEQYF. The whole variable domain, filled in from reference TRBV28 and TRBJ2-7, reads DVKVTQSSRYLVKRTGEKVFLECVQDMDHENMFWYRQDPGLGLRLIYFSYDVKMKEKGDIPEGYSVSREKKERFSLILESASTNQTSMYLCASSFLYEQYFGPGTRLTVT.

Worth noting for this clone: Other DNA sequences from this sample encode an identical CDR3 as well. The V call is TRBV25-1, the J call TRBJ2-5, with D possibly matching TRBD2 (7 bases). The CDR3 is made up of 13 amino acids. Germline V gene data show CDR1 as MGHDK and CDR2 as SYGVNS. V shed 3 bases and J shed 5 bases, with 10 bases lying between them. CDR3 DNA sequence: TGTGCCAGCAGTGAGGGGGGGCTGGAGACCCAGTACTTC. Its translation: CASSEGGLETQYF.

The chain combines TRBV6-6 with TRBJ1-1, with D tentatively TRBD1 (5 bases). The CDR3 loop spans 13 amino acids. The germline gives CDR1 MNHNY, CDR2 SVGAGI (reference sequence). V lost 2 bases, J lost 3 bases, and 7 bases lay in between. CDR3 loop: CASSYGGDTEAFF. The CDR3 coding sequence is TGTGCCAGCAGTTACGGGGGGGACACTGAAGCTTTCTTT.

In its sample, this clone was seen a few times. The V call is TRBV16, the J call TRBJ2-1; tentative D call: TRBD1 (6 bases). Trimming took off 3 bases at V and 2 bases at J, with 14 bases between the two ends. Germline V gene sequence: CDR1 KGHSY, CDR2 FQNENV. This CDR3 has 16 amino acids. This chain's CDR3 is CASSHNSEGAYNEQFF. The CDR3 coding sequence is TGTGCCAGCAGCCACAATAGCGAGGGGGCCTACAATGAGCAGTTCTTC.

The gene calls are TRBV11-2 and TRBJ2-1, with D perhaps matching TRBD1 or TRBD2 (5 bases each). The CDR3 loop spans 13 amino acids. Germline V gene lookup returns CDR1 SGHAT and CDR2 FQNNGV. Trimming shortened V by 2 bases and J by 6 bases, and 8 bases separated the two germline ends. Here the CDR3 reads CASSLSGGNEQFF. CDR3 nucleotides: TGTGCCAGCAGCTTATCTGGGGGCAATGAGCAGTTCTTC.

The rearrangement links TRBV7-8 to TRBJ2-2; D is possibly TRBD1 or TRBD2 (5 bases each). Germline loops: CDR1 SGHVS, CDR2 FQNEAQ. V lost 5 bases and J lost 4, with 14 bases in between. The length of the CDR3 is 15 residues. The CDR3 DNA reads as TGTGCCAGCAGCCCCCCGGGGCGGGTCACCGGGGAGCTGTTTTTT. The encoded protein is CASSPPGRVTGELFF. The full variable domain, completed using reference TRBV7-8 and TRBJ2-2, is GAGVSQSPRYKVAKRGQDVALRCDPISGHVSLFWYQQALGQGPEFLTYFQNEAQLDKSGLPSDRFFAERPEGSVSTLKIQRTQQEDSAVYLCASSPPGRVTGELFFGEGSRLTVL.

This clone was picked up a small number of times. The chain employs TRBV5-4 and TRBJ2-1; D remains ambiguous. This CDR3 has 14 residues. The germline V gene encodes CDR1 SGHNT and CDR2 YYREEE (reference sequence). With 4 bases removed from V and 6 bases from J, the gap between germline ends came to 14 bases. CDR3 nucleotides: TGTGCCAGCAGCCAAGATACCGCCGGCAATGAGCAGTTCTTC. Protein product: CASSQDTAGNEQFF.

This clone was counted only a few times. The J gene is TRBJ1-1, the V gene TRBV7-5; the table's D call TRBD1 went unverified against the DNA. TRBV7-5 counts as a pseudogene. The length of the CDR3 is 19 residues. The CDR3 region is CARSLAFRDRRRMNTEAFF. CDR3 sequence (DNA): TGTGCCAGAAGCTTGGCGTTCCGAGACAGGCGGAGAATGAACACTGAAGCTTTCTTT.

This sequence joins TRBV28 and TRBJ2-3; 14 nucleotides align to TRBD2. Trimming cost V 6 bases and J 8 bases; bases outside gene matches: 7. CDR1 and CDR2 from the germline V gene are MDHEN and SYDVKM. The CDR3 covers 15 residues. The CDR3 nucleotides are TGTGCCAGCAGCAGACTAGCGGGAGGGCTCTCTACGCAGTATTTT. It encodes CASSRLAGGLSTQYF.

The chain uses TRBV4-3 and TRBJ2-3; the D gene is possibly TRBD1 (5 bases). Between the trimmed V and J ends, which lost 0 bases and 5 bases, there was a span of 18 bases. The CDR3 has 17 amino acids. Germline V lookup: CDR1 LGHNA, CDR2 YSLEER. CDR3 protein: CASSQDVVGLSGDTQYF. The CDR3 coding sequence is TGCGCCAGCAGCCAAGATGTTGTGGGGCTTAGTGGAGATACGCAGTATTTT.

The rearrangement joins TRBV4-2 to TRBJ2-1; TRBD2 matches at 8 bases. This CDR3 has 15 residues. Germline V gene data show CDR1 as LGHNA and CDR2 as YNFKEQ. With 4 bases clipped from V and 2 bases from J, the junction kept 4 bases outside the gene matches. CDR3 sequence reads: CASSPNSGTYNEQFF. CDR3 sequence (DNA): TGTGCCAGCAGCCCCAATAGCGGGACCTACAATGAGCAGTTCTTC.

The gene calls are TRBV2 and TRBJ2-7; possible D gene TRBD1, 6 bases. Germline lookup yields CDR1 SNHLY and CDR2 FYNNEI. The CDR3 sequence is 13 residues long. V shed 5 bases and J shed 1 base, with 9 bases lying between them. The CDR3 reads CASSWDISYEQYF. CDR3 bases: TGTGCCAGCAGTTGGGACATTTCCTACGAGCAGTACTTC.

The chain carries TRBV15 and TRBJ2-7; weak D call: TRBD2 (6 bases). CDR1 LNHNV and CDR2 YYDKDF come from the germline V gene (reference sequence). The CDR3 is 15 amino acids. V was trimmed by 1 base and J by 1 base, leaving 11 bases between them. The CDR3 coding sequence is TGTGCCACCAGCAGAGGGGGGGTTAGGTCCTACGAGCAGTACTTC. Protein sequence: CATSRGGVRSYEQYF. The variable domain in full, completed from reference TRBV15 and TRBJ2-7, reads DAMVIQNPRYQVTQFGKPVTLSCSQTLNHNVMYWYQQKSSQAPKLLFHYYDKDFNNEADTPDNFQSRRPNTSFCFLDIRSPGLGDTAMYLCATSRGGVRSYEQYFGPGTRLTVT.

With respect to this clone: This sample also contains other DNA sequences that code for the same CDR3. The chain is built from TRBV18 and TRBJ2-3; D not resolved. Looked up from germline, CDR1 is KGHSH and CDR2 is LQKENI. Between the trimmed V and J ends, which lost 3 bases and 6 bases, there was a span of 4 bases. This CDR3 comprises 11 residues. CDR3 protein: CASSPQDTQYF. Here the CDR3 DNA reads TGTGCCAGCTCACCCCAGGATACGCAGTATTTT.

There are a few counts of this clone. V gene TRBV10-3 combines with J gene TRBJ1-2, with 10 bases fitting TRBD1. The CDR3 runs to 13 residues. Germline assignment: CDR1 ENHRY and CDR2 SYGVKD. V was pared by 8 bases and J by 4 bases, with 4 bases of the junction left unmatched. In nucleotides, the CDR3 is TGTGCCATCGGGGACAGGGGATTCTATGGCTACACCTTC. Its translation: CAIGDRGFYGYTF.

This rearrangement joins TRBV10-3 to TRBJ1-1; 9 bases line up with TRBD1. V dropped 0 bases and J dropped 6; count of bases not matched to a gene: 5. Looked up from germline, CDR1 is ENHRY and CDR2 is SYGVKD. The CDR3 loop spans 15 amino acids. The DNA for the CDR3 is TGTGCCATCAGTGAGTCCTCGGACAGGGGCCCTGAAGCTTTCTTT. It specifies CAISESSDRGPEAFF.

CDR3 amino acids: CASSRTGTSDRKYF. The DNA of the CDR3 is TGTGCCAGCAGCCGAACCGGGACTAGCGATAGGAAGTACTTC. The gene calls are TRBV7-3 and TRBJ2-7; TRBD2 agrees at 10 bases. Germline-derived CDR1 and CDR2 are SGHTA and FQGTGA. J gave up 11 bases and V 5 bases, and 12 bases lay outside the gene matches. CDR3 length equals 14 residues.

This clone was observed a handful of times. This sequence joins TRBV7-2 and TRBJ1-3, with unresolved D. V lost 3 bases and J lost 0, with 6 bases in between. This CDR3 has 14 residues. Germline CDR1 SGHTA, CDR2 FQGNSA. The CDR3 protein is CASSFSFSGNTIYF. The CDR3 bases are TGTGCCAGCAGCTTCTCGTTCTCTGGAAACACCATATATTTT.

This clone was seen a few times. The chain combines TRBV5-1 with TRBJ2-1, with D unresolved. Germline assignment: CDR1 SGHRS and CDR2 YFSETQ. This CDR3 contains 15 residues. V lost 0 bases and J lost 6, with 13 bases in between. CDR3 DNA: TGCGCCAGCAGCTTGGCCGATAGGGCCAGCAATGAGCAGTTCTTC. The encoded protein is CASSLADRASNEQFF. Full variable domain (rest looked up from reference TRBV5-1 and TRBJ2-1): KAGVTQTPRYLIKTRGQQVTLSCSPISGHRSVSWYQQTPGQGLQFLFEYFSETQRNKGNFPGRFSGRQFSNSRSEMNVSTLELGDSALYLCASSLADRASNEQFFGPGTRLTVL.

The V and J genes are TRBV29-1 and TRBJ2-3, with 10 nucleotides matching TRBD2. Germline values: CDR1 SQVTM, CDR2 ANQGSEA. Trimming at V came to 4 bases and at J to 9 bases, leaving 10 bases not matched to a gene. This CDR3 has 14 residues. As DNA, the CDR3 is TGCAGCGTTGGCTTTCTAGCGGGAGAACCAACGCAGTATTTT. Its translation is CSVGFLAGEPTQYF.

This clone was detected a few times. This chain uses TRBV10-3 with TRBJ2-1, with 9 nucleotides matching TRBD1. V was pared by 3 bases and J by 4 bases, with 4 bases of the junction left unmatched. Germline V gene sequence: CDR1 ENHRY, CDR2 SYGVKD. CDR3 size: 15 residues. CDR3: CAISEQGADYNEQFF. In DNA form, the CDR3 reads TGTGCCATCAGTGAACAGGGGGCGGATTACAATGAGCAGTTCTTC.

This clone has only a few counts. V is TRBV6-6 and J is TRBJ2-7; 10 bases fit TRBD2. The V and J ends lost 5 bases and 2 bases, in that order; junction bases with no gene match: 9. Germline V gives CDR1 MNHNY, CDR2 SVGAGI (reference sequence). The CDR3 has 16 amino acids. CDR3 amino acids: CASSLTGTSAAYEQYF. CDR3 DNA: TGTGCCAGCAGTCTTACCGGGACTAGCGCCGCCTACGAGCAGTACTTC.